Listed here are 9 T cell receptor beta chains from one sample, sequenced in a study of cytomegalovirus exposure and HLA in healthy donors. 60 Vbeta and 13 Jbeta primers were used in PCR. TCRdb's copy holds only in-frame clones and misses some; the assay was immunoSEQ multiplex PCR. The repertoire holds about 76,000 clones, with around 80% as singletons. The sequencing sample was made of PBMCs. These receptors were taken from a man aged 25-45 years in good health and CMV-seronegative.

The CDR3 DNA follows: TGTGCCACCAGCAGAGAGCGGAGCTCCTACGAGCAGTACTTC. The encoded protein is CATSRERSSYEQYF. The chain is built from TRBV15 and TRBJ2-7, with D hard to call. Per the germline V gene, CDR1 is LNHNV and CDR2 is YYDKDF (reference sequence). The CDR3 sequence is 14 residues long. The V gene lost 0 bases and the J gene lost 0 bases, with 6 bases spanning the gap.

Regarding this clone: The sample has other DNA sequences that encode this CDR3 too. The rearrangement joins TRBV4-3 to TRBJ2-1, with D tentatively TRBD2 (6 bases). Looked up from germline, CDR1 is LGHNA and CDR2 is YSLEER. This CDR3 contains 15 residues. The V end was cut by 3 bases, the J end by 4 bases, with 13 bases between. The CDR3 region has the DNA TGCGCCAGCAGCCAGGCAAGCGGGTCTTACAATGAGCAGTTCTTC. It specifies CASSQASGSYNEQFF.

V is TRBV5-4 and J is TRBJ2-5; tentatively, D is TRBD2 (5 bases). The CDR3 consists of 15 residues. Trimming stripped 3 bases from V and 1 base from J, with 13 bases between. CDR1 and CDR2 (germline): SGHNT, YYREEE (reference sequence). CDR3 coding DNA: TGTGCCAGCAGCTCCGAGCGGAGACTCCAAGAGACCCAGTACTTC. This encodes CASSSERRLQETQYF.

CDR3 DNA sequence: TGTGCCAGCAGCAGTGTCCTCTACGAGCAGTACTTC. Translated: CASSSVLYEQYF. The chain is built from TRBV28 and TRBJ2-7; no definite D call. Germline V CDR1 and CDR2: MDHEN, SYDVKM. V lost 6 bases and J lost 3, with 9 bases in between. The CDR3 runs 12 residues.

This clone was detected only once. V is TRBV6-1 and J is TRBJ2-2; TRBD1 matches at 7 bases. The CDR3 is 18 residues long. Germline trimming cut 2 bases from V and 6 bases from J; bases unmatched to any gene: 15. The germline V gene has CDR1 MNHNS and CDR2 SASEGT. Here the CDR3 reads CASSERTGALSMAGELFF. For the CDR3, the DNA is TGTGCCAGCAGTGAAAGGACAGGTGCACTGTCGATGGCCGGGGAGCTGTTTTTT.

This chain joins TRBV29-1 and TRBJ1-1, with D perhaps matching TRBD1 (6 bases). Germline V gene lookup returns CDR1 SQVTM and CDR2 ANQGSEA. V was pared by 7 bases and J by 1 base, with 13 bases between. The CDR3 loop spans 13 amino acids. CDR3 in amino acids: CSAEGEKNTEAFF. CDR3 bases: TGCAGCGCCGAGGGGGAGAAGAACACTGAAGCTTTCTTT.

The chain has TRBV6-4 and TRBJ2-7; TRBD2 matches 8 bases. Germline-derived CDR1 and CDR2 are MRHNA and SNTAGT. The CDR3 has 11 amino acids. The CDR3 bases are TGTGCTAAGCGGGAGTTTTCCGAGCAGTACTTC. Protein sequence: CAKREFSEQYF.

V usage is TRBV19 and J usage is TRBJ1-5, with a weak D call TRBD1 (6 bases). CDR1 is LNHDA, CDR2 SQIVND, per germline (reference sequence). Trimming pared 10 bases from V and 0 bases from J, leaving 10 bases between. The CDR3 totals 13 residues. CDR3 region: CATLGGSNQPQHF. The CDR3 nucleotides are TGTGCCACCCTAGGGGGTAGCAATCAGCCCCAGCATTTT.

This chain connects TRBV19 to TRBJ2-5, with D possibly matching TRBD1 (5 bases). Deletions cut 5 bases from V and 2 bases from J, with 9 bases between. The CDR3 length is 13 residues. CDR1 and CDR2 (germline): LNHDA, SQIVND (reference sequence). The CDR3 protein is CASSGHLQETQYF. Here the CDR3 DNA reads TGTGCCAGTAGTGGACACCTTCAAGAGACCCAGTACTTC.